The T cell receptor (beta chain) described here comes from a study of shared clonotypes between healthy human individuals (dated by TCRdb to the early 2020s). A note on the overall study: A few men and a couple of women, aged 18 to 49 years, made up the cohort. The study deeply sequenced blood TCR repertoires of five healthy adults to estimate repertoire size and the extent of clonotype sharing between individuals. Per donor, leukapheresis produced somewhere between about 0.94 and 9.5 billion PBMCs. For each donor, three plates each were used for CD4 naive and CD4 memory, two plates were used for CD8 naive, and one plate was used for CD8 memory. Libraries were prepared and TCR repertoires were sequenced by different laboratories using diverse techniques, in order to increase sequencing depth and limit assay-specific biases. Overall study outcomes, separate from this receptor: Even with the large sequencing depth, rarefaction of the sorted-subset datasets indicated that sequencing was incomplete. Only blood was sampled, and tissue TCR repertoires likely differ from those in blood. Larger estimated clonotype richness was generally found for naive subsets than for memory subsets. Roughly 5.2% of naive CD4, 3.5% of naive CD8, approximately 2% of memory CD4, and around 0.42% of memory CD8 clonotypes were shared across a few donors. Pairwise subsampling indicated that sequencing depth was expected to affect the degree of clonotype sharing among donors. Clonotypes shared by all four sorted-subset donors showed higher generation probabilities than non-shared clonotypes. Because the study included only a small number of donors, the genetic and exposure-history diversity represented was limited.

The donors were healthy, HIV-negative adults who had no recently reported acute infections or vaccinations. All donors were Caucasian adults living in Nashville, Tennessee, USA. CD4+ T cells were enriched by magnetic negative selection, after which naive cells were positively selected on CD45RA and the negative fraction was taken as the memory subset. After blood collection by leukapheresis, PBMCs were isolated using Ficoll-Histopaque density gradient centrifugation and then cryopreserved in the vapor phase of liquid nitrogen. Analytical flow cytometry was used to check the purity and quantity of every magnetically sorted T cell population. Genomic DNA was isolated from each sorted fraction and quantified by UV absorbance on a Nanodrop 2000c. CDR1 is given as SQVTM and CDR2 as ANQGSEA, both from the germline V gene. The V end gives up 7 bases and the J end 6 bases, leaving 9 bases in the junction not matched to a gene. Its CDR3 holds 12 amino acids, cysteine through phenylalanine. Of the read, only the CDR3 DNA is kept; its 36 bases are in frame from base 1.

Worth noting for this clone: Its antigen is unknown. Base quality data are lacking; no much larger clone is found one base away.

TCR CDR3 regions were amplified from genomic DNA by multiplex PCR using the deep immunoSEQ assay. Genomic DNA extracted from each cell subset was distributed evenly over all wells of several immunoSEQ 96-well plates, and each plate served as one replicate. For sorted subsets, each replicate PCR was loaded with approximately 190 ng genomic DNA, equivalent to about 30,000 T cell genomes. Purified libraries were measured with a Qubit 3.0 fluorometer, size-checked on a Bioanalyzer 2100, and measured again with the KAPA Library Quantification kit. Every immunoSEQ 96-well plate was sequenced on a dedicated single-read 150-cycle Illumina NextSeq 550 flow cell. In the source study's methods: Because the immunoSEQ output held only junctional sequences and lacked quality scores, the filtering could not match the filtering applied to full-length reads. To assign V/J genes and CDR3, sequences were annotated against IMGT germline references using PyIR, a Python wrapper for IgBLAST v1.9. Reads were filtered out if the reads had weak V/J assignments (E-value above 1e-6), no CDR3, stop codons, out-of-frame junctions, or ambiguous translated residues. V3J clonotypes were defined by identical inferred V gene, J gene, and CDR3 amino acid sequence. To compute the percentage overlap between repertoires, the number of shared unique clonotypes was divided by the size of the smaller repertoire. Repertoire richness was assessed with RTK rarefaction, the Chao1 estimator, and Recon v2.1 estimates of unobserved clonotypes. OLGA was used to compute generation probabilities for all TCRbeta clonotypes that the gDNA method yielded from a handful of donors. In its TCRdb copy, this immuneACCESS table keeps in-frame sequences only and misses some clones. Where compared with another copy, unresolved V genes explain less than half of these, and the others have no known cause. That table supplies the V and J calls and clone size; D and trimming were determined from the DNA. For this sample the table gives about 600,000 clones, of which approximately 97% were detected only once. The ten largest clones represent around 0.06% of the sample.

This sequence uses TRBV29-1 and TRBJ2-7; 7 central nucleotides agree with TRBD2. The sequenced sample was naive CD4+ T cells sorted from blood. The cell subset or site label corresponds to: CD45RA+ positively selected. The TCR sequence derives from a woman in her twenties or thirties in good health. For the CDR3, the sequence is CSGRTSLSEQYF. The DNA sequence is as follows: TGCAGCGGCAGGACTAGTCTCTCCGAGCAGTACTTC.